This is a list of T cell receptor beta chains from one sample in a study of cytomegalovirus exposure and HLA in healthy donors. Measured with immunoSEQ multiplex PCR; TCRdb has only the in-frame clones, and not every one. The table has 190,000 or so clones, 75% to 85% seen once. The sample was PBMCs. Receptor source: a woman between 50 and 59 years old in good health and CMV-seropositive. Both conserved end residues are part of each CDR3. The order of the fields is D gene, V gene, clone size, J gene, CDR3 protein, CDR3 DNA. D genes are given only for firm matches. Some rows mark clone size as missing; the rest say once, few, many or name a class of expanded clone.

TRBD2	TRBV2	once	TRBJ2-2	CASKFGGLAGHGELFF	TGTGCCAGCAAATTTGGTGGGCTAGCGGGACATGGGGAGCTGTTTTTT
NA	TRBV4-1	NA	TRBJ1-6	CASSQERDYFGSPLHF	TGCGCCAGCAGCCAAGAGAGGGACTATTTCGGTTCACCCCTCCACTTT
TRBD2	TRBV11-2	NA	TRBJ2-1	CASQSGRGSYNEQFF	TGTGCCAGCCAAAGCGGGAGGGGCTCCTACAATGAGCAGTTCTTC
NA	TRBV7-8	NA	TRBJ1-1	CASSLAGDDTEAFF	TGTGCCAGCAGCTTAGCCGGGGATGACACTGAAGCTTTCTTT
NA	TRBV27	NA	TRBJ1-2	CASSLYLGGTTRGINYGYTF	TGTGCCAGCAGTTTATATCTTGGCGGGACCACGAGGGGAATAAACTATGGCTACACCTTC
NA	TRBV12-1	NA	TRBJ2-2	CASSFRLAGGERTGELFF	TGTGCCAGCAGCTTTAGGCTAGCGGGAGGGGAAAGGACCGGGGAGCTGTTTTTT
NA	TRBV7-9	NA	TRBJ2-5	CASSLALAAETQYF	TGTGCCAGCAGCTTAGCGTTAGCGGCAGAGACCCAGTACTTC
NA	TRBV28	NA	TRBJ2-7	CASSLGGRTNEQYF	TGTGCCAGCAGTTTAGGTGGGAGAACGAACGAGCAGTACTTC
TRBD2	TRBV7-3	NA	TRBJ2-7	CASSLFGSGRNEQYF	TGTGCCAGCAGCCTCTTTGGTAGCGGGAGGAACGAGCAGTACTTC
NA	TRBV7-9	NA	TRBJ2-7	CASSLLAFSEQYF	TGTGCCAGCAGCTTATTGGCTTTCTCCGAGCAGTACTTC
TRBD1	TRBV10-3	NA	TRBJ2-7	CATGQGPPYEQYF	TGTGCCACCGGACAGGGTCCACCCTACGAGCAGTACTTC
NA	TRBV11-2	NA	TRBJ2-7	CASSLRETDYEQYF	TGTGCCAGCAGCTTACGGGAGACGGATTACGAGCAGTACTTC
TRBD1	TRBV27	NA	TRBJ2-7	CASSPWDRDEEQYF	TGTGCCAGCAGTCCCTGGGACAGGGACGAGGAGCAGTACTTC
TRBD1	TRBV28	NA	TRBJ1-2	CASRGLGTGERGYTF	TGTGCCAGCAGGGGCCTTGGGACAGGTGAGCGTGGCTACACCTTC
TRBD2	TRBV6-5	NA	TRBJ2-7	CASRGLAGTYEQYF	TGTGCCAGCAGGGGACTAGCGGGTACCTACGAGCAGTACTTC
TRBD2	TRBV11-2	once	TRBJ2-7	CASTHPSGKSHEQYF	TGTGCCAGCACCCATCCTAGCGGGAAGTCCCACGAGCAGTACTTC
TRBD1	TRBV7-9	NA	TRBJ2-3	CASSLALGQGIETDTQYF	TGTGCCAGCAGCTTAGCGCTGGGACAGGGGATTGAAACAGATACGCAGTATTTT
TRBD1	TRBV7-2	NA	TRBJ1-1	CASSLRGQKNTEAFF	TGTGCCAGCAGCTTAAGGGGACAGAAAAACACTGAAGCTTTCTTT
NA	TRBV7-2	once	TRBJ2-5	CASSLEYFGRGQETQYF	TGTGCCAGCAGCTTAGAATATTTCGGCAGGGGCCAAGAGACCCAGTACTTC
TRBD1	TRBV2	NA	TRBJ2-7	CASSEDKDRGRGEQYF	TGTGCCAGCAGTGAGGACAAGGACAGGGGGCGGGGCGAGCAGTACTTC
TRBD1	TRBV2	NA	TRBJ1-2	CASFPGQGYGYTF	TGTGCCAGTTTTCCTGGACAGGGCTATGGCTACACCTTC
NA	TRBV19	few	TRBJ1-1	CASRLQGLYTEAFF	TGTGCCAGTAGGCTACAGGGCCTTTACACTGAAGCTTTCTTT
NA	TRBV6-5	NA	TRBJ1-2	CASSQIQGLSYGYTF	TGTGCCAGCAGCCAAATTCAGGGTCTGAGCTATGGCTACACCTTC
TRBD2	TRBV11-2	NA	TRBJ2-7	CASSLESSGAYEQYF	TGTGCCAGCAGCTTAGAATCTAGCGGGGCCTACGAGCAGTACTTC
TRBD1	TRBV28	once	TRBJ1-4	CASSVGGTNEKLFF	TGTGCCAGCAGTGTAGGGGGCACTAATGAAAAACTGTTTTTT
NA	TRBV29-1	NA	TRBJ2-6	CSVTTGPGANGLTF	TGCAGCGTTACAACAGGGCCTGGGGCCAACGGCCTGACTTTC
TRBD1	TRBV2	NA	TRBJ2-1	CASSETPPGQVKFF	TGTGCCAGCAGTGAAACCCCACCGGGACAGGTAAAGTTCTTC
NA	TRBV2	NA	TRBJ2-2	CASSGGSFGGELFF	TGTGCCAGCAGTGGGGGCTCCTTCGGCGGGGAGCTGTTTTTT
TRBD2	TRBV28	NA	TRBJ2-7	CASSFDGRNEQYF	TGTGCCAGCAGTTTTGACGGGAGGAACGAGCAGTACTTC
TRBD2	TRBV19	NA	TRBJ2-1	CATATSPTYEQFF	TGTGCCACGGCGACTAGCCCTACCTATGAGCAGTTCTTC
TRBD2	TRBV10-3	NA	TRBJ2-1	CAISEFGGEKDNEQFF	TGTGCCATCAGTGAGTTCGGGGGGGAAAAGGACAATGAGCAGTTCTTC
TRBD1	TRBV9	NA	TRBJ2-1	CASSTTTGGFGSREQFF	TGTGCCAGCAGCACCACGACAGGGGGCTTTGGGTCACGGGAGCAGTTCTTC
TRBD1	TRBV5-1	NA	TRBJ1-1	CASSFRTGGGNTEAFF	TGCGCCAGCAGCTTCAGGACAGGGGGTGGGAACACTGAAGCTTTCTTT
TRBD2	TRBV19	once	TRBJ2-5	CASSIVAGGRETQYF	TGTGCCAGTAGTATAGTTGCGGGGGGCCGGGAGACCCAGTACTTC
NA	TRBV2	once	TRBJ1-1	CASRDGQMNTEAFF	TGTGCCAGCAGAGACGGACAGATGAACACTGAAGCTTTCTTT
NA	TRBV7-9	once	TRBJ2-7	CASSFYGTQPYEQYF	TGTGCCAGCAGCTTTTACGGGACTCAGCCCTACGAGCAGTACTTC
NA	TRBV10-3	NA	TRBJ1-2	CAISESTGEYGYTF	TGTGCCATCAGTGAGTCGACCGGAGAATATGGCTACACCTTC
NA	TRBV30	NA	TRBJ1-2	CAWSPQNYGYTF	TGTGCCTGGAGCCCACAGAACTATGGCTACACCTTC
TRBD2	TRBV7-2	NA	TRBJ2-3	CASSPGTSGRATTPDTQYF	TGTGCCAGCAGCCCCGGGACTAGCGGGAGGGCGACGACCCCAGATACGCAGTATTTT
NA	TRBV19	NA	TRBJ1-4	CASSLGRANEKLFF	TGTGCCAGTAGTTTGGGGAGAGCTAATGAAAAACTGTTTTTT
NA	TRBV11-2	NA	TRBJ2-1	CASSAGLTFEEQFF	TGTGCCAGCAGCGCGGGTCTTACGTTTGAGGAGCAGTTCTTC
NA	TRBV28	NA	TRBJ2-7	CASSLGGTAPYEQYF	TGTGCCAGCAGTTTAGGCGGGACTGCCCCCTACGAGCAGTACTTC
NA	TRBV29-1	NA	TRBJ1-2	CSVARTDRNYGYTF	TGCAGCGTCGCCAGGACAGATCGGAACTATGGCTACACCTTC
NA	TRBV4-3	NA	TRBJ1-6	CASSQEGVPYNSPLHF	TGCGCCAGCAGCCAAGAAGGGGTCCCCTATAATTCACCCCTCCACTTT
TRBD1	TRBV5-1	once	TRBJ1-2	CASSPGQGGGYTF	TGCGCCAGCAGCCCGGGACAGGGTGGCGGCTACACCTTC
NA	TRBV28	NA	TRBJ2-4	CASSLAFRGRNSQYF	TGTGCCAGCAGTTTAGCCTTCAGGGGGAGGAACAGTCAGTACTTC
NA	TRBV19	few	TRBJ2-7	CASSIDTRDFSYEQYF	TGTGCCAGTAGTATAGACACTAGGGACTTCTCCTACGAGCAGTACTTC
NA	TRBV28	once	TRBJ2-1	CASSLQGGYNEQFF	TGTGCCAGCAGTTTGCAGGGGGGATACAATGAGCAGTTCTTC
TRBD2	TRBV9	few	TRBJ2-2	CASSVGLAVSGELFF	TGTGCCAGCAGCGTGGGACTAGCGGTTTCCGGGGAGCTGTTTTTT
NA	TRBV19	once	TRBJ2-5	CASSIGGHSQETQYF	TGTGCCAGTAGTATAGGGGGGCACAGCCAAGAGACCCAGTACTTC
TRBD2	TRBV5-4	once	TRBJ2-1	CASSLVTSGERQQFF	TGTGCCAGCAGCTTGGTGACTAGCGGGGAACGTCAGCAGTTCTTC
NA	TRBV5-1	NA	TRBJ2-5	CASSLTGSMETQYF	TGCGCCAGCAGCTTGACAGGGAGCATGGAGACCCAGTACTTC
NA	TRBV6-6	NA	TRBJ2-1	CASSYLAESYNEQFF	TGTGCCAGCAGTTACTTGGCGGAGTCCTACAATGAGCAGTTCTTC
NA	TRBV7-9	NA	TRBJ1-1	CATREVGGTEAFF	TGTGCCACCCGAGAGGTGGGGGGCACTGAAGCTTTCTTT
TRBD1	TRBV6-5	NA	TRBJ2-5	CASSRRQGETQYF	TGTGCCAGCAGTCGTAGACAGGGAGAGACCCAGTACTTC
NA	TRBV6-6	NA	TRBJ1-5	CASSYKGQDSNQPQHF	TGTGCCAGCAGTTACAAGGGGCAGGATAGCAATCAGCCCCAGCATTTT
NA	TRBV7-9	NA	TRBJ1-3	CASSLSRGKSGNTIYF	TGTGCCAGCAGCTTATCCCGGGGAAAGTCTGGAAACACCATATATTTT
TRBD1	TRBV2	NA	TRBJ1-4	CASSEEGTGLNEKLFF	TGTGCCAGCAGTGAAGAGGGGACAGGCCTTAATGAAAAACTGTTTTTT